The next 22 T cell receptor beta chains were all read from a single sample in a study of T cells after yellow fever vaccination. MiXCR was run by TCRdb on the 5' RACE reads, yielding one entry per CDR3 protein. The sample includes about 27,000 distinct CDR3 sequences, approximately 4.8% of them seen just once. The source was PBMCs, either bulk or a sorted T-cell subset (CD4+, CD8+, memory, or dextramer-sorted; not recorded which), collected on the day of the yellow fever booster vaccination. The receptors come from a man younger than 35 who received the YFV17D yellow fever vaccine.

The genes are TRBV12-3 or TRBV12-4 and TRBJ1-1; D uncertain. V lost 3 bases and J lost 2, with 10 bases in between. The CDR3 covers 14 residues. For the CDR3, the DNA is TGTGCCAGCAGTTTCGCGGGGTTTAACACTGAAGCTTTCTTT. As protein: CASSFAGFNTEAFF.

This clonotype showed up many times. The CDR3 reads CASSLTSGNTQYF. CDR3 coding DNA: TGTGCCAGCAGCTTAACGTCGGGGAATACGCAGTATTTT. The V gene is TRBV7-2, the J gene TRBJ2-3, with a tentative D call TRBD2 (5 bases). The CDR3 has 13 residues. V dropped 2 bases and J dropped 7 bases, with 10 bases sitting between them. Per germline, CDR1 SGHTA and CDR2 FQGNSA. The full variable domain, in which reference TRBV7-2 and TRBJ2-3 provide the parts outside the CDR3, is GAGVSQSPSNKVTEKGKDVELRCDPISGHTALYWYRQSLGQGLEFLIYFQGNSAPDKSGLPSDRFSAERTGGSVSTLTIQRTQQEDSAVYLCASSLTSGNTQYFGPGTRLTVL.

This clonotype is judged medium-sized (0.01 to 0.1%). This chain joins TRBV20-1 and TRBJ2-5; tentative D call: TRBD2 (6 bases). CDR3 length equals 14 residues. The germline V gene encodes CDR1 DFQATT and CDR2 SNEGSKA (reference sequence). V was shortened by 3 bases and J by 2 bases, with 13 bases between the two germline ends. CDR3 region: CSARSGSPQETQYF. The CDR3 region has the DNA TGCAGTGCTAGGTCCGGGAGTCCACAAGAGACCCAGTACTTC.

The table lists this clonotype with a few counts. The chain links TRBV27 to TRBJ2-5, with TRBD1 identical over 8 bases. CDR1 MNHEY and CDR2 SMNVEV come from the germline V gene (reference sequence). The CDR3 has 17 residues. The ends lost 4 bases at V and 4 bases at J; junction bases unmatched: 14. CDR3 sequence reads: CASSSGQGFGLGETQYF. CDR3 coding DNA: TGTGCCAGCAGTTCTGGACAGGGATTTGGGTTGGGAGAGACCCAGTACTTC.

This clonotype has ten or more counts. The chain is built from TRBV7-2 and TRBJ2-7; TRBD1 aligns across 8 bases. CDR3 length: 15 amino acids. The ends lost 3 bases at V and 3 bases at J; junction bases unmatched: 7. CDR1 and CDR2 from the germline V gene are SGHTA and FQGNSA. The DNA of the CDR3 is TGTGCCAGCAGCTTTAGCGGACAGGGATACTACGAGCAGTACTTC. It yields the protein CASSFSGQGYYEQYF.

This chain links TRBV5-1 with TRBJ1-5; D gene unclear. V was cut by 5 bases and J by 0 bases, with 9 bases left in between. Per germline, CDR1 SGHRS and CDR2 YFSETQ. The CDR3 covers 14 residues. The CDR3 sequence is CASRKDFSNQPQHF. The CDR3 nucleotides are TGCGCCAGCAGGAAGGATTTTAGCAATCAGCCCCAGCATTTT.

The chain joins TRBV20-1 to TRBJ2-1, with D unclear. Germline CDR1 reads DFQATT; CDR2 reads SNEGSKA (reference sequence). This CDR3 region has 13 residues. V was pared by 6 bases and J by 0 bases, with 9 bases between. The CDR3 sequence is CSARAYSYNEQFF. CDR3 DNA sequence: TGCAGTGCGCGAGCGTACTCCTACAATGAGCAGTTCTTC.

The J gene is TRBJ1-2, the V gene TRBV5-6; D perhaps matches TRBD1 (5 bases). The CDR3 spans 14 residues. Trimming cost V 5 bases and J 8 bases, with 19 bases left between them. The germline gives CDR1 SGHDT, CDR2 YYEEEE. In nucleotides, the CDR3 is TGTGCCAGCAGTCCCTTTTTCCAGGGCGCGGGCTACACCTTC. It translates to CASSPFFQGAGYTF.

The chain is built from TRBV27 and TRBJ2-3, with a tentative D call TRBD2 (6 bases). This CDR3 is built from 15 residues. From germline, CDR1 is MNHEY and CDR2 SMNVEV (reference sequence). Trimming pared 0 bases from V and 8 bases from J, leaving 15 bases between. The CDR3 spells CASSLSGGRTSTQYF. The CDR3, as DNA: TGTGCCAGCAGTTTATCGGGGGGTCGGACGTCTACGCAGTATTTT.

There are a few counts of this clonotype. The chain uses TRBV7-6 and TRBJ1-5; no reliable D call. The ends were cut back, 2 bases at V and 8 bases at J, with 10 bases in the middle. The CDR3 length is 13 residues. Germline lookup yields CDR1 SGHVS and CDR2 FNYEAQ. The CDR3 spells CASSLNEAEPQHF. In DNA, the CDR3 is TGTGCCAGCAGCTTAAATGAGGCTGAGCCCCAGCATTTT.

This clonotype occurred a few times. The V gene is TRBV5-4, the J gene TRBJ1-1; tentative D call: TRBD1 (5 bases). CDR1 is SGHNT, CDR2 YYREEE, per germline (reference sequence). The V end was cut by 3 bases, the J end by 1 base, with 7 bases between. The CDR3 spans 13 residues. CDR3 residues: CASSSTANTEAFF. In DNA, the CDR3 is TGTGCCAGCAGCTCGACAGCGAACACTGAAGCTTTCTTT.

In this sample, this clonotype turned up many times. The rearrangement uses TRBV5-1 and TRBJ1-6, with unresolved D. CDR1 and CDR2 (germline): SGHRS, YFSETQ. V lost 4 bases, J lost 17 bases, and 25 bases lay in between. This CDR3 has 15 amino acids. The CDR3, as DNA: TGCGCCAGCAGCCCTCCCCCCGATGGCCTCCATCTCGTCCACTTT. Residues: CASSPPPDGLHLVHF. Drawing the rest from reference TRBV5-1 and TRBJ1-6, the complete variable domain is KAGVTQTPRYLIKTRGQQVTLSCSPISGHRSVSWYQQTPGQGLQFLFEYFSETQRNKGNFPGRFSGRQFSNSRSEMNVSTLELGDSALYLCASSPPPDGLHLVHFGNGTRLTVT.

This sequence joins TRBV20-1 and TRBJ2-3; D is ambiguous. V was cut by 0 bases and J by 0 bases, with 13 bases left in between. The CDR3 loop spans 16 amino acids. CDR1 and CDR2 from the germline V gene are DFQATT and SNEGSKA (reference sequence). The CDR3 DNA is TGCAGTGCTAGAGATTCACGGAAGACAAGCACAGATACGCAGTATTTT. Amino acids: CSARDSRKTSTDTQYF.

This clonotype was picked up many times. The genes are TRBV9 and TRBJ2-3, with a possible D match to TRBD1 (6 bases). Germline assignment: CDR1 SGDLS and CDR2 YYNGEE. The V and J ends lost 9 bases and 0 bases respectively, with 14 bases between them. There are 14 residues in the CDR3. In DNA form, the CDR3 reads TGTGCCACCAACAGGGCCTCTAGCACAGATACGCAGTATTTT. Its translation is CATNRASSTDTQYF.

This clonotype was detected many times. This chain links TRBV5-1 with TRBJ2-5; D gene uncertain. V was shortened by 0 bases and J by 7 bases, with 13 bases between the two germline ends. CDR3 length: 14 amino acids. CDR1 SGHRS and CDR2 YFSETQ come from the germline V gene. CDR3 amino acids: CASSLAGALGTQYF. The CDR3 nucleotides read TGCGCCAGCAGCTTGGCCGGCGCCCTAGGGACCCAGTACTTC.

This clonotype was observed many times. This chain links TRBV2 with TRBJ1-5; D is unclear. CDR3 size: 14 residues. Between the trimmed V and J ends, which lost 3 bases and 5 bases, there was a span of 11 bases. Germline values: CDR1 SNHLY, CDR2 FYNNEI. The CDR3 region has the DNA TGTGCCAGCAGTGACATAGGAGGAGATCAGCCCCAGCATTTT. Amino acids: CASSDIGGDQPQHF.

This clonotype has ten or more counts. This chain links TRBV29-1 with TRBJ1-6, with 8 bases lining up with TRBD1. Germline V gives CDR1 SQVTM, CDR2 ANQGSEA. This CDR3 has 14 residues. V lost 5 bases and J lost 7; bases outside the gene matches: 7. The CDR3 spells CSVSGTGGNSPLHF. CDR3 bases: TGCAGCGTTAGCGGGACAGGCGGAAATTCACCCCTCCACTTT.

This clonotype was observed at least ten times. The chain combines TRBV20-1 with TRBJ2-1, with 15 bases lining up with TRBD2. Germline values: CDR1 DFQATT, CDR2 SNEGSKA (reference sequence). The length of the CDR3 is 15 residues. With V trimmed by 5 bases and J by 9 bases, 8 bases remained unmatched. The CDR3 sequence: CSAWTSGGAFGEQFF. The CDR3 bases are TGCAGTGCTTGGACTAGCGGGGGGGCCTTTGGTGAGCAGTTCTTC.

This clonotype was seen repeatedly, ten times or more. The chain couples TRBV24-1 to TRBJ2-3, with 8 bases that match TRBD2. CDR1 is KGHDR, CDR2 SFDVKD, per germline. The CDR3 runs to 16 residues. Trimming at V came to 0 bases and at J to 3 bases, leaving 4 bases not matched to a gene. The CDR3 sequence: CATSDLRRGVTDTQYF. For the CDR3, the DNA is TGTGCCACCAGTGATTTGCGGCGGGGGGTTACAGATACGCAGTATTTT.

This clonotype was detected ten times or more. The chain joins TRBV5-1 to TRBJ2-5, with 11 bases aligning to TRBD2. This CDR3 comprises 16 residues. CDR1 and CDR2 (germline): SGHRS, YFSETQ. The J segment lost 0 bases and the V segment lost 5 bases, leaving 6 bases of the junction unmatched. In DNA, the CDR3 is TGCGCCAGCAGTCCAGCACTAGCGGGGGACCAAGAGACCCAGTACTTC. Translating gives CASSPALAGDQETQYF. The whole variable domain, filled in from reference TRBV5-1 and TRBJ2-5, reads KAGVTQTPRYLIKTRGQQVTLSCSPISGHRSVSWYQQTPGQGLQFLFEYFSETQRNKGNFPGRFSGRQFSNSRSEMNVSTLELGDSALYLCASSPALAGDQETQYFGPGTRLLVL.

This clonotype has at least ten counts. The CDR3, as DNA: TGTGCCAGCAGCGTCCTCGGGGGGGATCAGCCCCAGCATTTT. Protein product: CASSVLGGDQPQHF. The chain carries TRBV2 and TRBJ1-5; a weak D match, TRBD1 (5 bases). V was trimmed by 6 bases and J by 5 bases, leaving 14 bases between them. The CDR3 length is 14 residues. Looked up from germline, CDR1 is SNHLY and CDR2 is FYNNEI.

This clonotype was seen repeatedly, ten times or more. This chain uses TRBV7-6 with TRBJ2-1; 8 nucleotides line up with TRBD2. The CDR3 has 14 amino acids. Germline V CDR1 and CDR2: SGHVS, FNYEAQ. V shed 5 bases, J shed 6 bases, and the junction held 6 bases outside the gene matches. CDR3 nucleotides: TGTGCCAGCAGCCCGCGGACTAGCCCCAATGAGCAGTTCTTC. Its protein is CASSPRTSPNEQFF.